The 14 T cell receptor beta chains presented below share a single source sample, sequenced in a study of blood T cell repertoires in COVID-19. Measured with immunoSEQ multiplex PCR; TCRdb has only the in-frame clones, and not every one. The sample consists of some 86,000 clones, roughly 84% of them appearing once. Material for sequencing was peripheral blood. The receptors derive from a woman older than 75 with active or convalescent COVID-19.

This clone was seen only a few times. The chain couples TRBV29-1 to TRBJ2-7; the D gene is possibly TRBD1 (5 bases). Trimming left V 4 bases short and J 5 bases short, with 15 bases between. The CDR3 contains 13 residues. Germline CDR1 and CDR2: SQVTM and ANQGSEA. CDR3 residues: CSVGGAGSHEQYF. The DNA of the CDR3 is TGCAGCGTTGGTGGTGCAGGGTCCCACGAGCAGTACTTC.

J is TRBJ2-1 and V is TRBV2; tentative D call: TRBD1 (5 bases). The V gene lost 4 bases and the J gene lost 10 bases, with 8 bases spanning the gap. The CDR3 has 11 residues. CDR1 and CDR2 (germline): SNHLY, FYNNEI. CDR3 nucleotides: TGTGCCAGCAGTGTGTGGGGCGAGCAGTTCTTC. The encoded protein is CASSVWGEQFF.

The chain has TRBV7-9 and TRBJ1-5; a weak D match, TRBD1 (5 bases). V lost 8 bases and J lost 1, with 15 bases in between. The length of the CDR3 is 15 residues. Germline V lookup: CDR1 SEHNR, CDR2 FQNEAQ (reference sequence). CDR3 coding DNA: TGTGCCAGCCTCTGGGAAGGGGCAAGCAATCAGCCCCAGCATTTT. Translating it yields CASLWEGASNQPQHF.

The chain links TRBV28 to TRBJ1-2; D uncertain. The CDR3 is 12 amino acids. Germline CDR1 reads MDHEN; CDR2 reads SYDVKM. V gave up 6 bases and J gave up 5 bases, with 10 bases separating them. CDR3 DNA sequence: TGTGCCAGCAGGTCTGAGAGTTATGGCTACACCTTC. Translation: CASRSESYGYTF.

V is TRBV29-1 and J is TRBJ2-7, with TRBD1 identical over 8 bases. The germline CDR1 and CDR2 sequences are SQVTM and ANQGSEA. V was pared by 4 bases and J by 4 bases, with 6 bases of the junction left unmatched. There are 13 residues in the CDR3. The CDR3 DNA sequence: TGCAGCGTTGCGGACAGGGTAGGGTACGAGCAGTACTTC. This translates into CSVADRVGYEQYF.

The chain employs TRBV3-1 (or the pseudogene TRBV3-2) and TRBJ2-2; unclear D gene. Trimming cost V 1 base and J 6 bases, with 6 bases left between them. Per germline, CDR1 LGHDT and CDR2 YNNKEL (reference sequence). This CDR3 comprises 13 residues. For the CDR3, the DNA is TGTGCCAGCAGCCAAGTATGGCCCGGGGAGCTGTTTTTT. Its translation: CASSQVWPGELFF.

The rearrangement uses TRBV6-5 and TRBJ1-6; no clear D gene. Germline V gives CDR1 MNHEY, CDR2 SVGAGI. With 2 bases removed from V and 6 bases from J, the gap between germline ends came to 11 bases. CDR3 length: 15 amino acids. This chain's CDR3 is CASSYPARGNSPLHF. CDR3 bases: TGTGCCAGCAGTTACCCGGCCCGGGGTAATTCACCCCTCCACTTT.

The CDR3 here is CASSRTGELFF. In DNA form, the CDR3 reads TGTGCCAGCAGCCGCACCGGGGAGCTGTTTTTT. This chain joins TRBV27 and TRBJ2-2, with D uncertain. V lost 6 bases to trimming and J lost 4 bases, with 3 bases between them. Germline CDR1 and CDR2: MNHEY and SMNVEV (reference sequence). This CDR3 is built from 11 residues.

The chain couples TRBV5-4 to TRBJ1-1; no reliable D call. The CDR3 runs 14 residues. The V gene lost 2 bases and the J gene lost 7 bases, with 15 bases spanning the gap. Per the germline V gene, CDR1 is SGHNT and CDR2 is YYREEE (reference sequence). The CDR3 DNA sequence: TGTGCCAGCAGCTTAACCCGGGGAAACGTTGAAGCTTTCTTT. This sequence encodes CASSLTRGNVEAFF. Full variable domain (missing parts from reference TRBV5-4 and TRBJ1-1): ETGVTQSPTHLIKTRGQQVTLRCSSQSGHNTVSWYQQALGQGPQFIFQYYREEENGRGNFPPRFSGLQFPNYSSELNVNALELDDSALYLCASSLTRGNVEAFFGQGTRLTVV.

This chain joins TRBV5-4 and TRBJ2-5, with 10 positions matching TRBD2. The CDR3 is 16 amino acids. The V gene end was trimmed by 6 bases and the J gene end by 2 bases; junction bases not matched to a gene: 10. Germline lookup yields CDR1 SGHNT and CDR2 YYREEE (reference sequence). As DNA, the CDR3 is TGTGCCAGCAACCGGGGGCTAGCGGGAGTTCAAGAGACCCAGTACTTC. Its protein product is CASNRGLAGVQETQYF.

The chain joins TRBV19 to TRBJ1-5, with TRBD1 identical over 8 bases. The CDR3 is 14 amino acids. Unmatched junction bases numbered 5, after V lost 6 bases and J lost 4 bases. Germline CDR1 and CDR2: LNHDA and SQIVND (reference sequence). Written as DNA, the CDR3 is TGTGCCAGTAGCCAGCAGGGGGCGAATCAGCCCCAGCATTTT. Protein: CASSQQGANQPQHF.

This clone was detected once. J is TRBJ2-5 and V is TRBV5-4, with 9 bases that match TRBD1. The CDR3 covers 15 residues. After removal of 1 base from V and 3 bases from J, the junction contained 4 bases not matched to a gene. The V gene's germline CDR1 is SGHNT and CDR2 YYREEE (reference sequence). CDR3 nucleotides: TGTGCCAGCAGCTTGTTTAGGGACAGGGAAGAGACCCAGTACTTC. The encoded protein is CASSLFRDREETQYF.

The chain employs TRBV14 and TRBJ2-3; 12 bases agree with TRBD2. CDR1 and CDR2 (germline): SGHDN, FVKESK. V shed 4 bases, J shed 4 bases, and the junction held 6 bases outside the gene matches. This CDR3 has 16 amino acids. CDR3 nucleotide sequence: TGTGCCAGCAGCCCCCGGACTAGCGGGAATGCAGATACGCAGTATTTT. This sequence encodes CASSPRTSGNADTQYF.

The chain carries TRBV5-1 and TRBJ2-5, with 12 bases identical to TRBD2. This CDR3 region has 16 residues. Trimming cost V 0 bases and J 1 base; bases outside gene matches: 1. Per germline, CDR1 SGHRS and CDR2 YFSETQ. The CDR3 region is CASSLGGLAGQETQYF. CDR3 in DNA: TGCGCCAGCAGCTTGGGGGGACTAGCGGGCCAAGAGACCCAGTACTTC.